A single sample is the source of the 4 T cell receptor beta chains below, sequenced in a study of beta chain features in type 1 diabetes. Expressed TCRB transcripts were sequenced, since all the RNA that had been isolated was reverse transcribed. The method was immunoSEQ multiplex PCR; TCRdb's version includes in-frame clones alone and lacks a portion of them. The table records around 190,000 clones, about 13% of them present only once. Material for sequencing was central memory CD4+ T cells from blood. These receptors came from a woman aged 18-29 years in good health.

CDR3 protein: CASGAGGVYEQYF. Written as DNA, the CDR3 is TGTGCCAGCGGGGCGGGAGGAGTCTACGAGCAGTACTTC. The chain has TRBV6-5 and TRBJ2-7, with TRBD2 matching 8 bases. Germline V gene sequence: CDR1 MNHEY, CDR2 SVGAGI. This CDR3 is 13 amino acids long. The ends lost 8 bases at V and 3 bases at J; junction bases unmatched: 6.

This clone was seen more than once but under ten times. The chain recombines TRBV11-2 with TRBJ2-1, with TRBD2 matching 8 bases. Unmatched junction bases numbered 12, after V lost 5 bases and J lost 6 bases. Germline assignment: CDR1 SGHAT and CDR2 FQNNGV. The CDR3 loop spans 16 amino acids. CDR3: CASSPTFSGNFNEQFF. In DNA form, the CDR3 reads TGTGCCAGCAGCCCGACCTTTAGCGGGAACTTCAATGAGCAGTTCTTC.

This clone was observed a few times. The genes are TRBV5-1 and TRBJ2-1, with a possible D match to TRBD2 (6 bases). Germline V gene data show CDR1 as SGHRS and CDR2 as YFSETQ. The CDR3 loop spans 16 amino acids. The V end was cut by 4 bases, the J end by 6 bases, with 20 bases between. Here the CDR3 reads CASSEATSPPSNEQFF. DNA for the CDR3: TGCGCCAGCAGCGAAGCGACTAGTCCCCCCTCCAATGAGCAGTTCTTC. Variable domain in full (rest from reference TRBV5-1 and TRBJ2-1): KAGVTQTPRYLIKTRGQQVTLSCSPISGHRSVSWYQQTPGQGLQFLFEYFSETQRNKGNFPGRFSGRQFSNSRSEMNVSTLELGDSALYLCASSEATSPPSNEQFFGPGTRLTVL.

There are a few counts of this clone. The rearrangement links TRBV29-1 to TRBJ1-4, with 7 bases that match TRBD1. The V and J ends lost 7 bases and 3 bases, in that order; junction bases with no gene match: 5. Looked up from germline, CDR1 is SQVTM and CDR2 is ANQGSEA. This CDR3 contains 13 residues. The DNA for the CDR3 is TGCAGCGCCCTACAGGGGTCTAATGAAAAACTGTTTTTT. It codes for CSALQGSNEKLFF.